This note documents a single TCR beta chain sequence. The antigen is not known. Generated by immunoSEQ multiplex PCR, the TCRdb table keeps only in-frame clones and is missing some. This table has about 140,000 clones, approximately 80% appearing once. CDR3 length: 16 amino acids. V shed 4 bases and J 1 base; nucleotides not matched to a gene: 6. The germline V gene has CDR1 SNHLY and CDR2 FYNNEI. This sample was included in a study of cytomegalovirus exposure and HLA in healthy donors. Points from the study as a whole: Most TCRs appeared rarely, but some public TCRs recurred in many donors. 150 to 200 TCR beta chains were listed as cytomegalovirus-associated.

The TCR sequence derives from a man younger than 45 in good health and CMV-seropositive. Sequencing input: PBMCs. The V call is TRBV2, the J call TRBJ1-5; 8 bases are a match to TRBD1. The DNA for the CDR3 is TGTGCCAGCAGTGCAGGACAGGGCGCCAGCAATCAGCCCCAGCATTTT. Protein: CASSAGQGASNQPQHF.